This entry lists 4 T cell receptor beta chains sequenced from one sample in a study of T cell repertoires in cytomegalovirus infection (dated 2019 in TCRdb). TCRdb lists the instrument as Illumina HiSeq 1500. TCRdb ran its own pipeline on the public reads, namely fastp trimming at Q25 and MiXCR clone calling, and kept in-frame beta chains. Each entry merges the rows of one CDR3 protein and shows their most common DNA and genes. The sample contains about 160,000 distinct CDR3 sequences, about 22% of them found a single time. The ten largest clones take up 25% of the sample. No antigen has been assigned to these receptors. This specimen's treatment or condition label, per the study, means: in vitro stimulation with specific CMV peptide epitopes to enrich CMV-specific T cells. The sequencing here drew on CD8+ T cells from cultured PBMCs, taken from culture after CMV antigen stimulation. The source of these receptors is a human donor in good health (CMV status not recorded). Some clones in this sample may be carry-over from other donors' samples.

The chain recombines TRBV7-9 with TRBJ1-1; TRBD1 might be the D (6 bases). CDR1 SEHNR and CDR2 FQNEAQ come from the germline V gene (reference sequence). The CDR3 length is 15 residues. Trimming took off 3 bases at V and 5 bases at J, with 16 bases between the two ends. Written as DNA, the CDR3 is TGTGCCAGCAGCTTTGAAGCAGGGGTAAATACTGAAGCTTTCTTT. This encodes CASSFEAGVNTEAFF. The full variable domain, its missing parts supplied by reference TRBV7-9 and TRBJ1-1, is DTGVSQNPRHKITKRGQNVTFRCDPISEHNRLYWYRQTLGQGPEFLTYFQNEAQLEKSRLLSDRFSAERPKGSFSTLEIQRTEQGDSAMYLCASSFEAGVNTEAFFGQGTRLTVV.

A few counts support this clonotype. This rearrangement joins TRBV4-3 to TRBJ1-1, with TRBD1 matching 7 bases. Germline V gene sequence: CDR1 LGHNA, CDR2 YSLEER. This CDR3 has 16 amino acids. After removal of 0 bases from V and 2 bases from J, the junction contained 6 bases not matched to a gene. CDR3 protein: CASSQDRGQVNTEAFF. The CDR3 nucleotides read TGCGCCAGCAGCCAAGATCGTGGACAGGTAAACACTGAAGCTTTCTTT.

The V call is TRBV7-2, the J call TRBJ1-1; D is unresolved. The CDR3 totals 13 residues. Trimming stripped 5 bases from V and 1 base from J, with 8 bases between. Germline V gives CDR1 SGHTA, CDR2 FQGNSA. CDR3 residues: CASSPKPNTEAFF. CDR3 DNA sequence: TGTGCCAGCAGCCCTAAACCGAACACTGAAGCTTTCTTT.

The CDR3: CASSYDREHSPLHF. The CDR3 DNA sequence: TGTGCCAGTAGCTACGACAGGGAGCACTCACCCCTCCACTTT. The rearrangement uses TRBV19 and TRBJ1-6; the match to TRBD1 covers 7 bases. Germline CDR1 and CDR2: LNHDA and SQIVND (reference sequence). CDR3 length: 14 amino acids. The trim removed 6 bases at V and 10 bases at J, leaving 9 bases unmatched.